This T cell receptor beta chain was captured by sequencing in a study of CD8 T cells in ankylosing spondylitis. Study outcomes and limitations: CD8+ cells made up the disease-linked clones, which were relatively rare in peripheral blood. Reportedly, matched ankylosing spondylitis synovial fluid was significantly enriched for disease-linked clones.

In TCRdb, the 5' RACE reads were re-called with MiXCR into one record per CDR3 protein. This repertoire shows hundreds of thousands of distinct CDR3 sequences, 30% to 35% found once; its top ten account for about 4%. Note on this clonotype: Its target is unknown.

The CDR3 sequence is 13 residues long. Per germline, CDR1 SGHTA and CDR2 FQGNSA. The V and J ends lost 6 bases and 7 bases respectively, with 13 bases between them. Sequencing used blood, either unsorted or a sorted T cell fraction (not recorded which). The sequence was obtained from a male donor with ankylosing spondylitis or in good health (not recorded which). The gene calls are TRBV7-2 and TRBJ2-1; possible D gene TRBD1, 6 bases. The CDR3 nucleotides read TGTGCCAGCAGTCGAATCAGGGGAAATGAGCAGTTCTTC. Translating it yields CASSRIRGNEQFF.